This TCR beta chain was obtained from a study of metastatic and nonmetastatic thyroid tumors. Study as a whole: A comparison of repertoires was made across blood and tumor or nodule tissue from malignant and benign thyroid patients.

Patients had received no treatment of any kind before thyroid surgery. The table lists this clone with a few counts. One junction end disagrees with the germline gene, perhaps due to a read error. Study processing details: Using the CDR3 differences seen across clinicopathological groups, the authors built a distant-metastasis classifier for papillary thyroid cancer, which was meant to discriminate distant-metastatic patients. Using MiXCR, TCRdb reanalyzed the PCR reads. The V and J calls and clone size come from TCRdb's table, not from the authors' own analysis. The table lists some 20,000 clones, under 35% of them singletons, with more than 6% in the top ten. Germline CDR1 reads MNHEY; CDR2 reads SMNVEV (reference sequence). The CDR3 is 13 amino acids.

This TCR was recovered from a female donor with papillary thyroid cancer or a benign thyroid nodule (not recorded which). Some clones in this sample may be carry-over from other donors' samples. Sequenced input: blood. The chain joins TRBV27 to TRBJ2-2; tentative D call: TRBD2 (6 bases). In DNA, the CDR3 is TGTGCCAGCAGTTTGAGGGGTACCGGGGGGCTGTTTTTT. It specifies CASSLRGTGGLFF.